The 31 T cell receptor beta chains below were found in one sample sequenced in a study of cytotoxic CD8 clonotypes in ibrutinib-treated CLL. The data were produced by immunoSEQ multiplex PCR, yet TCRdb's version contains in-frame clones alone and is incomplete. Of under 300,000 clones listed, roughly four fifths were seen once; the top ten hold roughly 6%. The source material was PBMCs, sampled at disease progression, from a patient treated with ibrutinib. The origin of the receptors is a human donor with chronic lymphocytic leukemia.

This clone was observed a single time. The chain uses TRBV28 and TRBJ1-5, with 8 bases lining up with TRBD1. The V gene's germline CDR1 is MDHEN and CDR2 SYDVKM. CDR3 length equals 13 residues. V dropped 8 bases and J dropped 7; count of bases not matched to a gene: 7. CDR3 sequence (DNA): TGTGCCAGCGCACCGGCAGGGGGCCAGCCCCAGCATTTT. It codes for CASAPAGGQPQHF. The complete variable domain, with remaining parts taken from reference TRBV28 and TRBJ1-5, reads DVKVTQSSRYLVKRTGEKVFLECVQDMDHENMFWYRQDPGLGLRLIYFSYDVKMKEKGDIPEGYSVSREKKERFSLILESASTNQTSMYLCASAPAGGQPQHFGDGTRLSIL.

On this clone: Other DNA sequences of this sample code for an identical CDR3. This chain links TRBV4-1 with TRBJ2-5; D is perhaps TRBD2 (5 bases). V lost 0 bases and J 5 bases, leaving 13 bases between the germline ends. This CDR3 region has 15 residues. Germline V lookup: CDR1 MGHRA, CDR2 YSYEKL. CDR3 coding DNA: TGCGCCAGCAGCCAAGATCCCGGGGTAGGGGAGACCCAGTACTTC. This gives the protein CASSQDPGVGETQYF.

The rearrangement uses TRBV6-1 and TRBJ1-5; TRBD1 aligns across 7 bases. Germline CDR1 and CDR2: MNHNS and SASEGT. CDR3 size: 14 residues. V trimming: 6 bases; J trimming: 3 bases; junction bases outside the gene matches: 5. CDR3 residues: CASSLTGDNQPQHF. The CDR3 DNA follows: TGTGCCAGCAGCCTTACAGGGGACAATCAGCCCCAGCATTTT.

The chain combines TRBV21-1 with TRBJ2-7; TRBD1 is the table's D call, not checked against the DNA. TRBV21-1 corresponds to a pseudogene. The CDR3 contains 16 residues. The DNA for the CDR3 is TGTGCCAGCAGCAAGAGAGGGACAGGGGGCGAATACGAGCAGTACTTC. This gives the protein CASSKRGTGGEYEQYF.

V usage is TRBV19 and J usage is TRBJ2-2; 7 nucleotides line up with TRBD2. Unmatched junction bases numbered 6, after V lost 6 bases and J lost 5 bases. This CDR3 spans 14 amino acids. Germline V gene lookup returns CDR1 LNHDA and CDR2 SQIVND (reference sequence). The CDR3 bases are TGTGCCAGTAGAAGCCGGGGGGAGACCGGGGAGCTGTTTTTT. This translates into CASRSRGETGELFF.

The chain recombines TRBV7-2 with TRBJ2-7, with 10 bases that match TRBD2. CDR3 length: 16 amino acids. Germline V gives CDR1 SGHTA, CDR2 FQGNSA. The V segment lost 10 bases and the J segment 5 bases; nucleotides outside the gene matches: 17. CDR3 bases: TGTGCCACCATCCGCGGGGGCGCTAGCGGGAGCCACGAGCAGTACTTC. Protein: CATIRGGASGSHEQYF.

The table lists this clone with a few counts. The chain recombines TRBV28 with TRBJ2-3; D is perhaps TRBD1 or TRBD2 (5 bases each). The germline CDR1 and CDR2 sequences are MDHEN and SYDVKM. The CDR3 covers 13 residues. V lost 5 bases to trimming and J lost 9 bases, with 15 bases between them. The CDR3 DNA sequence: TGTGCCAGCAGTCCGAACGGGGCCGACACGCAGTATTTT. It is translated as CASSPNGADTQYF.

The V call is TRBV25-1, the J call TRBJ1-2; TRBD1 might be the D (5 bases). The germline gives CDR1 MGHDK, CDR2 SYGVNS. The V end was cut by 0 bases, the J end by 8 bases, with 10 bases between. The CDR3 is 13 amino acids. The CDR3 sequence: CASSEYGGGGYTF. In DNA, the CDR3 is TGTGCCAGCAGTGAATATGGGGGAGGAGGCTACACCTTC.

The genes are TRBV7-6 and TRBJ2-5; 9 positions agree with TRBD1. Germline assignment: CDR1 SGHVS and CDR2 FNYEAQ. V shed 5 bases and J 1 base; nucleotides not matched to a gene: 8. The CDR3 consists of 16 residues. The CDR3 nucleotides read TGTGCCAGCAGCCGGGGACAGGGTATTGGCCAAGAGACCCAGTACTTC. Amino acids: CASSRGQGIGQETQYF.

The rearrangement links TRBV6-1 to TRBJ2-5; 7 bases align to TRBD1. This CDR3 region has 16 residues. Per the germline V gene, CDR1 is MNHNS and CDR2 is SASEGT. J gave up 4 bases and V 1 base, and 9 bases lay outside the gene matches. The CDR3 region has the DNA TGTGCCAGCAGTGAAGGTTATACGGCAGGGGGAGAGACCCAGTACTTC. Translating gives CASSEGYTAGGETQYF.

The rearrangement joins TRBV27 to TRBJ2-1; possibly TRBD2 for D (6 bases). The ends were cut back, 3 bases at V and 5 bases at J, with 14 bases in the middle. This CDR3 spans 15 amino acids. Germline CDR1 is MNHEY and CDR2 is SMNVEV (reference sequence). The CDR3 DNA reads TGTGCCAGCAGTTTGGCGGGGAGTTCCCACAATGAGCAGTTCTTC. Translated: CASSLAGSSHNEQFF.

The gene calls are TRBV9 and TRBJ2-5, with D possibly matching TRBD2 (6 bases). Germline V CDR1 and CDR2: SGDLS, YYNGEE. The CDR3 is 15 residues long. Deletions cut 2 bases from V and 2 bases from J, with 13 bases between. CDR3 DNA sequence: TGTGCCAGCAGCGTGGCCCGGGGGAGGCAAGAGACCCAGTACTTC. Translated: CASSVARGRQETQYF. Variable domain in full (rest from reference TRBV9 and TRBJ2-5): DSGVTQTPKHLITATGQRVTLRCSPRSGDLSVYWYQQSLDQGLQFLIQYYNGEERAKGNILERFSAQQFPDLHSELNLSSLELGDSALYFCASSVARGRQETQYFGPGTRLLVL.

This chain joins TRBV11-2 and TRBJ1-2; D is perhaps TRBD1 (6 bases). The V gene lost 5 bases and the J gene lost 8 bases, with 21 bases spanning the gap. This CDR3 comprises 15 residues. Germline V lookup: CDR1 SGHAT, CDR2 FQNNGV. CDR3 sequence: CASSPHPGYGGGYTF. CDR3 bases: TGTGCCAGCAGCCCTCACCCCGGGTATGGGGGCGGCTACACCTTC.

V and J are TRBV6-4 and TRBJ2-3; a weak D match, TRBD2 (5 bases). Trimming removed 5 bases from V and 4 bases from J, with 10 bases in between. The CDR3 runs 13 residues. Germline loops: CDR1 MRHNA, CDR2 SNTAGT. The CDR3 is CASSQDSSDTQYF. CDR3 nucleotide sequence: TGTGCCAGCAGTCAGGACTCCTCAGATACGCAGTATTTT.

The chain uses TRBV7-9 and TRBJ1-2, with no clear D. The germline gives CDR1 SEHNR, CDR2 FQNEAQ (reference sequence). The CDR3 runs to 14 residues. Trimming stripped 5 bases from V and 1 base from J, with 11 bases between. The CDR3 loop reads CASSPLSSNYGYTF. In DNA, the CDR3 is TGTGCCAGCAGCCCCCTCTCCAGTAACTATGGCTACACCTTC.

This chain connects TRBV7-9 to TRBJ2-1; 8 bases align to TRBD2. Germline V lookup: CDR1 SEHNR, CDR2 FQNEAQ (reference sequence). The junction had 11 bases not matched to a gene; V was cut back by 5 bases and J by 8 bases. The CDR3 is 15 residues long. The CDR3 loop is CASSKKRGGFDEQFF. The CDR3 DNA is TGTGCCAGCAGCAAGAAACGGGGGGGTTTCGATGAGCAGTTCTTC.

The count of this clone is one. This chain uses TRBV29-1 with TRBJ1-2, with D possibly TRBD1 on 5 matching bases. Per germline, CDR1 SQVTM and CDR2 ANQGSEA. V was cut by 4 bases and J by 5 bases, with 8 bases left in between. The CDR3 is 11 residues long. CDR3 protein: CSVGGEYGYTF. The CDR3 nucleotides read TGCAGCGTTGGAGGGGAGTATGGCTACACCTTC.

The chain is built from TRBV4-1 and TRBJ2-7, with TRBD1 as a possible D gene (5 bases). Germline loops: CDR1 MGHRA, CDR2 YSYEKL. The ends were cut back, 5 bases at V and 5 bases at J, with 22 bases in the middle. The CDR3 is made up of 16 amino acids. CDR3: CASSENNRFAFHEQYF. In DNA form, the CDR3 reads TGCGCCAGCAGCGAAAATAACAGGTTTGCATTCCACGAGCAGTACTTC.

This clone occurred once. This chain uses TRBV7-2 with TRBJ2-3; 7 bases agree with TRBD1. CDR3 length equals 16 residues. V was pared by 6 bases and J by 5 bases, with 14 bases of the junction left unmatched. From germline, CDR1 is SGHTA and CDR2 FQGNSA. The CDR3 spells CASSTRGLLLKDTQYF. The CDR3 DNA follows: TGTGCCAGCAGTACGAGGGGGCTTCTGTTGAAAGATACGCAGTATTTT.

The chain uses TRBV5-6 and TRBJ2-7, with 7 bases matching TRBD2. V shed 3 bases and J 3 bases; nucleotides not matched to a gene: 15. Germline CDR1 SGHDT, CDR2 YYEEEE. This CDR3 contains 17 residues. The CDR3 DNA sequence: TGTGCCAGCAGCTCCCCCGGGCAGCGGGAAAGGAACTACGAGCAGTACTTC. Encoded protein: CASSSPGQRERNYEQYF.

The table lists this clone with a few counts. The chain carries TRBV5-1 and TRBJ1-2; unclear D gene. V was trimmed by 0 bases and J by 2 bases, leaving 5 bases between them. CDR3 size: 13 residues. The germline gives CDR1 SGHRS, CDR2 YFSETQ. Written as DNA, the CDR3 is TGCGCCAGCAGCTTGGAACAGAACTATGGCTACACCTTC. This gives the protein CASSLEQNYGYTF.

This rearrangement joins TRBV4-3 to TRBJ2-7; the match to TRBD2 covers 9 bases. The CDR3 runs to 16 residues. V gave up 1 base and J gave up 5 bases; unmatched junction bases: 9. Germline lookup yields CDR1 LGHNA and CDR2 YSLEER. The CDR3 loop reads CASSQVGLAGVHEQYF. The CDR3 region has the DNA TGCGCCAGCAGCCAAGTTGGGTTAGCGGGAGTCCACGAGCAGTACTTC.

In its sample, this clone was seen once. This rearrangement joins TRBV18 to TRBJ2-7; D call uncertain. From germline, CDR1 is KGHSH and CDR2 LQKENI. This CDR3 has 14 residues. The V end lost 3 bases, the J end lost 3 bases, and 12 bases lay between the germline ends. The CDR3 nucleotides are TGTGCCAGCTCACCCCGAACAGTTCACTACGAGCAGTACTTC. It encodes CASSPRTVHYEQYF.

This rearrangement joins TRBV4-3 to TRBJ2-7; D is ambiguous. V shed 1 base and J shed 3 bases, with 10 bases lying between them. The CDR3 loop spans 14 amino acids. Germline V lookup: CDR1 LGHNA, CDR2 YSLEER. CDR3 protein: CASSQGSTFYEQYF. The CDR3 DNA reads TGCGCCAGCAGCCAAGGCTCGACCTTCTACGAGCAGTACTTC.

This clone was picked up a small number of times. The chain joins TRBV27 to TRBJ2-7; TRBD1 aligns across 7 bases. Trimming removed 10 bases from V and 5 bases from J; junction bases left unmatched: 8. Germline CDR1 is MNHEY and CDR2 is SMNVEV (reference sequence). The CDR3 contains 12 residues. Here the CDR3 reads CATRQGSHEQYF. The CDR3 nucleotides read TGTGCCACCCGACAGGGATCCCACGAGCAGTACTTC.

On this clone: An end of the junction does not agree with germline; a read error may underlie this. The V and J genes are TRBV7-8 and TRBJ2-7; D ambiguous. The germline CDR1 and CDR2 sequences are SGHVS and FQNEAQ. The length of the CDR3 is 14 residues. For the CDR3, the DNA is TGTGTCAGCAGCTTAGTCCCGGCCGTAACTGAGCAGTACTTC. It translates to CVSSLVPAVTEQYF.

The CDR3 sequence is CASSEGNTIYF. The CDR3 nucleotides are TGTGCCAGCAGTGAAGGAAACACCATATATTTT. The V and J genes are TRBV2 and TRBJ1-3, with D unclear. Trimming took off 1 base at V and 5 bases at J, with 0 bases between the two ends. CDR1 is SNHLY, CDR2 FYNNEI, per germline. This CDR3 has 11 residues.

The CDR3 region has the DNA TGTGCCAGCAGTTTATCGATCAGGTTGAGCTCCTACGAGCAGTACTTC. This translates into CASSLSIRLSSYEQYF. V is TRBV27 and J is TRBJ2-7, with D unresolved. CDR3 length equals 16 residues. With 0 bases removed from V and 0 bases from J, the gap between germline ends came to 12 bases. Germline CDR1 is MNHEY and CDR2 is SMNVEV (reference sequence).

The chain carries TRBV6-5 and TRBJ2-1; 8 bases are shared with TRBD1. Trimming removed 8 bases from V and 6 bases from J; junction bases left unmatched: 3. The germline gives CDR1 MNHEY, CDR2 SVGAGI. This CDR3 is 12 amino acids long. CDR3 sequence: CASGQGFNEQFF. For the CDR3, the DNA is TGTGCCAGCGGACAGGGTTTCAATGAGCAGTTCTTC.

The chain combines TRBV6-5 with TRBJ2-2; maybe TRBD2 (7 bases). The V gene's germline CDR1 is MNHEY and CDR2 SVGAGI. V dropped 8 bases and J dropped 3 bases, with 13 bases sitting between them. This CDR3 has 14 amino acids. The CDR3, as DNA: TGTGCCAGCGGGGGCGGGAGCTACACCGGGGAGCTGTTTTTT. Amino acid sequence: CASGGGSYTGELFF.

The V call is TRBV6-6, the J call TRBJ2-7; D might be TRBD2 (6 bases). From germline, CDR1 is MNHNY and CDR2 SVGAGI (reference sequence). Trimming took off 6 bases at V and 5 bases at J, with 11 bases between the two ends. The CDR3 consists of 12 residues. CDR3 bases: TGTGCCAGCAGGCGGGACGGGGACGAGCAGTACTTC. Translated: CASRRDGDEQYF.